The next 18 T cell receptor beta chains were all read from a single sample in a study of shared clonotypes between healthy human individuals. Produced via immunoSEQ multiplex PCR; TCRdb's table is partial and in-frame only. The table lists roughly 2 million clones, about 95% of them singletons. CD8 cells classed as naive were CD45RO-negative and positively selected for CCR7, excluding terminally differentiated effector memory CD45RA+ cells. The material sequenced was naive CD8+ T cells sorted from blood. These TCRs come from a man aged 18 to 30 in good health.

The genes are TRBV18 and TRBJ2-1; no clear D. Per the germline V gene, CDR1 is KGHSH and CDR2 is LQKENI. This CDR3 has 17 amino acids. Trimming removed 4 bases at V and 0 bases at J, with 16 bases between. CDR3 nucleotide sequence: TGTGCCAGCTCACAGCCCCCCGGGTCTAGCTCCTACAATGAGCAGTTCTTC. It specifies CASSQPPGSSSYNEQFF.

The V call is TRBV10-3, the J call TRBJ2-7, with TRBD1 identical over 8 bases. With V trimmed by 0 bases and J by 3 bases, 7 bases remained unmatched. The CDR3 sequence is 16 residues long. Germline lookup yields CDR1 ENHRY and CDR2 SYGVKD. The chain's CDR3 is CAISESAAGGNYEQYF. CDR3 coding DNA: TGTGCCATCAGTGAGTCGGCGGCAGGGGGCAACTACGAGCAGTACTTC.

This clone was picked up one time. This rearrangement joins TRBV28 to TRBJ2-1; 16 bases match TRBD2. V shed 7 bases and J 2 bases; nucleotides not matched to a gene: 5. This CDR3 has 17 amino acids. The germline CDR1 and CDR2 sequences are MDHEN and SYDVKM. CDR3 bases: TGTGCCAGCACGGGGACTAGCGGGGGGGTGACCTACAATGAGCAGTTCTTC. Protein sequence: CASTGTSGGVTYNEQFF.

The chain carries TRBV10-2 and TRBJ1-4; 7 bases are a match to TRBD1. The CDR3 totals 15 residues. V lost 6 bases to trimming and J lost 6 bases; unmatched junction nucleotides: 10. Germline lookup yields CDR1 WSHSY and CDR2 SAAADI. The CDR3 bases are TGCGCCAGCAGGCGACAGGGTTTGCCGGATGAAAAACTGTTTTTT. Protein product: CASRRQGLPDEKLFF.

The gene calls are TRBV7-9 and TRBJ2-1, with D possibly being TRBD2 (5 bases). Germline loops: CDR1 SEHNR, CDR2 FQNEAQ (reference sequence). The V gene lost 2 bases and the J gene lost 7 bases, with 15 bases spanning the gap. This CDR3 spans 15 amino acids. The CDR3 DNA reads as TGTGCCAGCAGCTTATCGGGTCTAGAGGGTAATGAGCAGTTCTTC. Its translation is CASSLSGLEGNEQFF.

This rearrangement joins TRBV5-1 to TRBJ2-1; 9 bases map to TRBD1. This CDR3 is built from 15 residues. After removal of 2 bases from V and 6 bases from J, the junction contained 6 bases not matched to a gene. CDR1 and CDR2 from the germline V gene are SGHRS and YFSETQ. Here the CDR3 DNA reads TGCGCCAGCAGCTTTTGGGACAGGGAGAGCAATGAGCAGTTCTTC. It translates to CASSFWDRESNEQFF. The variable domain in full, completed from reference TRBV5-1 and TRBJ2-1, reads KAGVTQTPRYLIKTRGQQVTLSCSPISGHRSVSWYQQTPGQGLQFLFEYFSETQRNKGNFPGRFSGRQFSNSRSEMNVSTLELGDSALYLCASSFWDRESNEQFFGPGTRLTVL.

V gene TRBV2 combines with J gene TRBJ2-7; TRBD2 agrees at 7 bases. This CDR3 spans 12 amino acids. After removal of 7 bases from V and 5 bases from J, the junction contained 5 bases not matched to a gene. CDR1 and CDR2 from the germline V gene are SNHLY and FYNNEI. The DNA of the CDR3 is TGTGCCAGCACCTACCGGGAGGACGAGCAGTACTTC. Protein: CASTYREDEQYF.

The chain combines TRBV6-1 with TRBJ1-4; a possible D gene is TRBD1 (5 bases). V lost 3 bases to trimming and J lost 6 bases, with 11 bases between them. Germline CDR1 is MNHNS and CDR2 is SASEGT. This CDR3 is built from 14 residues. The CDR3 protein is CASSDGGGDEKLFF. Written as DNA, the CDR3 is TGTGCCAGCAGTGACGGGGGGGGAGATGAAAAACTGTTTTTT.

This clone has a handful of counts. The sample contains more than one DNA sequence encoding this CDR3. This chain links TRBV6-5 with TRBJ2-7; D could derive from TRBD1 or TRBD2 (5 bases each). V was pared by 0 bases and J by 0 bases, with 6 bases between. The germline V gene has CDR1 MNHEY and CDR2 SVGAGI. This CDR3 region has 14 residues. CDR3 amino acids: CASSYSGGSYEQYF. The CDR3 nucleotides are TGTGCCAGCAGTTACTCTGGGGGCTCCTACGAGCAGTACTTC.

CDR3 sequence (DNA): TGCAGCGTTGAACTACAGGGGCATGAAGCTTTCTTT. Protein: CSVELQGHEAFF. This rearrangement joins TRBV29-1 to TRBJ1-1; 7 bases fit TRBD1. Losses at the gene ends were 2 bases for V and 7 bases for J; bases not matched to a gene: 4. CDR1 and CDR2 (germline): SQVTM, ANQGSEA. The CDR3 extends over 12 amino acids. Variable domain in full (rest from reference TRBV29-1 and TRBJ1-1): SAVISQKPSRDICQRGTSLTIQCQVDSQVTMMFWYRQQPGQSLTLIATANQGSEATYESGFVIDKFPISRPNLTFSTLTVSNMSPEDSSIYLCSVELQGHEAFFGQGTRLTVV.

This clone has only one observation. This chain connects TRBV9 to TRBJ2-3, with D tentatively TRBD2 (6 bases). Per germline, CDR1 SGDLS and CDR2 YYNGEE. Trimming cost V 2 bases and J 0 bases, with 13 bases left between them. The CDR3 sequence is 16 residues long. In DNA, the CDR3 is TGTGCCAGCAGCGTCCTTGGCGGGGACAGCACAGATACGCAGTATTTT. Its protein is CASSVLGGDSTDTQYF.

Comments on this clone: Other nucleotide sequences from this sample produce the same CDR3. This chain joins TRBV29-1 and TRBJ2-1, with 9 bases that match TRBD2. V was clipped by 3 bases and J by 0 bases; unmatched bases: 3. Germline CDR1 and CDR2: SQVTM and ANQGSEA. There are 15 residues in the CDR3. CDR3 loop: CSVEERGDSYNEQFF. The CDR3 DNA reads as TGCAGCGTTGAGGAGCGGGGGGACTCCTACAATGAGCAGTTCTTC.

This rearrangement joins TRBV2 to TRBJ2-4, with 7 bases identical to TRBD1. J lost 3 bases, V lost 6 bases, and 5 bases had no gene match. Germline-derived CDR1 and CDR2 are SNHLY and FYNNEI. The CDR3 contains 14 residues. The CDR3 coding sequence is TGTGCCAGCAGCCTTCAGGGGGTCAAAAACATTCAGTACTTC. Its protein is CASSLQGVKNIQYF. The variable domain in full, with the rest retrieved from reference TRBV2 and TRBJ2-4, is EPEVTQTPSHQVTQMGQEVILRCVPISNHLYFYWYRQILGQKVEFLVSFYNNEISEKSEIFDDQFSVERPDGSNFTLKIRSTKLEDSAMYFCASSLQGVKNIQYFGAGTRLSVL.

The chain couples TRBV7-9 to TRBJ1-1; TRBD1 might be the D (5 bases). The CDR3 has 15 amino acids. V lost 0 bases, J lost 0 bases, and 8 bases lay in between. Per the germline V gene, CDR1 is SEHNR and CDR2 is FQNEAQ (reference sequence). The CDR3: CASSLAGHMNTEAFF. In DNA form, the CDR3 reads TGTGCCAGCAGCTTAGCAGGACACATGAACACTGAAGCTTTCTTT.

This chain joins TRBV11-2 and TRBJ2-5; weak D call: TRBD1 (6 bases). The J call may be incorrect, as the DNA end agrees better with TRBJ2-7. The CDR3 spans 12 residues. Per germline, CDR1 SGHAT and CDR2 FQNNGV. The CDR3 DNA reads as TGTGCCAGCAGGCCGGACAGCTACGAGCAGTACTTC. This encodes CASRPDSYEQYF.

This sequence joins TRBV5-4 and TRBJ1-2, with D perhaps matching TRBD1 (5 bases). Germline V gives CDR1 SGHNT, CDR2 YYREEE (reference sequence). The CDR3 contains 14 residues. Trimming shortened V by 2 bases and J by 3 bases, and 11 bases separated the two germline ends. CDR3 DNA: TGTGCCAGCAGCTTCGCGGGGGATGACTATGGCTACACCTTC. Protein product: CASSFAGDDYGYTF.

The chain joins TRBV18 to TRBJ2-7, with a weak D call TRBD1 (6 bases). The CDR3 length is 15 residues. V was trimmed by 5 bases and J by 2 bases, leaving 16 bases between them. The V gene's germline CDR1 is KGHSH and CDR2 LQKENI. CDR3 amino acids: CASSGGQRGPYEQYF. In DNA, the CDR3 is TGTGCCAGCTCAGGTGGACAGCGAGGGCCCTACGAGCAGTACTTC.

V is TRBV7-2 and J is TRBJ2-7, with 9 bases identical to TRBD2. This CDR3 is built from 14 residues. Germline CDR1 reads SGHTA; CDR2 reads FQGNSA. Trimming took 5 bases from V and 7 from J; bases not matched to a gene: 9. The CDR3 sequence is CASSPRGLAGEQYF. The CDR3 coding sequence is TGTGCCAGCAGCCCACGAGGGCTAGCGGGGGAGCAGTACTTC.